This T cell receptor beta chain was observed in a study of blood T cell repertoires in COVID-19. Study summary: The samples span acute and convalescent COVID-19 from the United States, Italy and Spain. Sources were T cells, B-cell-depleted T cells, or PBMCs; the material itself was cDNA or gDNA.

The CDR3 has 17 residues. J lost 1 base, V lost 4 bases, and 8 bases had no gene match. In germline, CDR1 is SGHTA, CDR2 FQGNSA. In the original workflow: Amplifying reference gene primers gave estimates of nucleated cell counts. Profiled with immunoSEQ multiplex PCR; TCRdb holds only in-frame clones, not every one. V and J calls and clone size are given by that table; D and trimming were obtained from the DNA. The sample shows 140,000 to 150,000 clones, 65% to 85% of them seen only once. This TCR was recovered from a woman aged 55-75 years with acute or convalescent COVID-19. The material sequenced was peripheral blood. The V and J genes are TRBV7-2 and TRBJ1-5; 9 bases are a match to TRBD1. The CDR3 here is CASSSGTGLRSNQPQHF. In nucleotides, the CDR3 is TGTGCCAGCAGCTCCGGGACAGGGTTGCGGAGCAATCAGCCCCAGCATTTT. Full variable domain (rest looked up from reference TRBV7-2 and TRBJ1-5): GAGVSQSPSNKVTEKGKDVELRCDPISGHTALYWYRQSLGQGLEFLIYFQGNSAPDKSGLPSDRFSAERTGGSVSTLTIQRTQQEDSAVYLCASSSGTGLRSNQPQHFGDGTRLSIL.